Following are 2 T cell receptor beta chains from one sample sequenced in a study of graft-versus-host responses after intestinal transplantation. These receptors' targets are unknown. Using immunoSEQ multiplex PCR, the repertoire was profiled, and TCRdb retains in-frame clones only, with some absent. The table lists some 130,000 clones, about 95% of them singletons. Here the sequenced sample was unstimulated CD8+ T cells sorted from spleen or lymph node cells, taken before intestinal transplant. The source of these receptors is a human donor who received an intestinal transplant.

The CDR3 is CASSPRERNTGELFF. In DNA, the CDR3 is TGTGCCAGTAGTCCCCGAGAGCGGAACACCGGGGAGCTGTTTTTT. The rearrangement uses TRBV19 and TRBJ2-2, with D uncertain. This CDR3 comprises 15 residues. Germline V gives CDR1 LNHDA, CDR2 SQIVND (reference sequence). V shed 5 bases and J shed 1 base, with 11 bases lying between them.

The CDR3 loop reads CASSEWSGDSYEQYF. CDR3 nucleotide sequence: TGCGCCAGCAGTGAGTGGTCAGGGGATTCCTACGAGCAGTACTTC. This rearrangement joins TRBV10-2 to TRBJ2-7; possibly TRBD1 for D (6 bases). Germline V CDR1 and CDR2: WSHSY, SAAADI. CDR3 size: 15 residues. Trimming pared 1 base from V and 1 base from J, leaving 11 bases between.